These 22 T cell receptor beta chains were all obtained from the same sample, sequenced in a study of OX40 agonist ivuxolimab in advanced cancers. The repertoire was sequenced with immunoSEQ multiplex PCR; TCRdb's copy has only in-frame clones and lacks some. The table has some 90,000 clones, 87% seen once. The sequenced sample was CD4+ or CD8+ T cells sorted from blood, obtained in a trial of the OX40 agonist ivuxolimab. The receptors stem from an adult with an advanced solid tumor such as melanoma, head and neck, liver or kidney cancer.

The chain uses TRBV11-2 and TRBJ1-2; D unclear. The germline gives CDR1 SGHAT, CDR2 FQNNGV. The CDR3 contains 12 residues. V lost 0 bases, J lost 7 bases, and 6 bases lay in between. For the CDR3, the DNA is TGTGCCAGCAGCTTAGAAGGGCTTGGCTACACCTTC. As protein: CASSLEGLGYTF.

The chain uses TRBV5-6 and TRBJ1-5, with D tentatively TRBD1 (6 bases). Trimming left V 4 bases short and J 6 bases short, with 17 bases between. This CDR3 has 15 residues. Per the germline V gene, CDR1 is SGHDT and CDR2 is YYEEEE. CDR3: CASSTGTRGGQPQHF. In DNA form, the CDR3 reads TGTGCCAGCAGCACCGGGACCAGGGGAGGTCAGCCCCAGCATTTT. Full variable domain (outside the CDR3, taken from reference TRBV5-6 and TRBJ1-5): DAGVTQSPTHLIKTRGQQVTLRCSPKSGHDTVSWYQQALGQGPQFIFQYYEEEERQRGNFPDRFSGHQFPNYSSELNVNALLLGDSALYLCASSTGTRGGQPQHFGDGTRLSIL.

This clone has a handful of counts. The V and J genes are TRBV18 and TRBJ2-7; D remains ambiguous. Germline CDR1 reads KGHSH; CDR2 reads LQKENI. The ends were cut back, 3 bases at V and 2 bases at J, with 8 bases in the middle. CDR3 length: 13 residues. The CDR3 spells CASSPSATYEQYF. For the CDR3, the DNA is TGTGCCAGCTCACCGTCCGCAACCTACGAGCAGTACTTC.

This chain uses TRBV10-3 with TRBJ1-5; 8 bases are a match to TRBD1. The CDR3 contains 14 residues. The ends lost 6 bases at V and 2 bases at J; junction bases unmatched: 3. Germline V gene sequence: CDR1 ENHRY, CDR2 SYGVKD. CDR3 coding DNA: TGTGCCATCAGCAGGGGGCCAGGCAATCAGCCCCAGCATTTT. This gives the protein CAISRGPGNQPQHF.

The sample holds a few counts of this clone. The chain recombines TRBV6-1 with TRBJ1-1; TRBD1 is a possible D gene (5 bases). Trimming took 1 base from V and 4 from J, leaving 13 bases between them. CDR1 is MNHNS and CDR2 is SASEGT in the germline V gene. The CDR3 totals 15 residues. CDR3 nucleotide sequence: TGTGCCAGCAGTGAAGATGTTCAGGGCATCACTGAAGCTTTCTTT. This translates into CASSEDVQGITEAFF.

CDR3 sequence reads: CASSLIGQTSNQPQHF. CDR3 nucleotides: TGTGCCAGCAGCTTGATCGGGCAGACCAGCAATCAGCCCCAGCATTTT. The chain employs TRBV5-5 and TRBJ1-5; D ambiguous. The CDR3 consists of 16 residues. Germline CDR1 reads SGHKS; CDR2 reads YYEKEE (reference sequence). V was cut by 1 base and J by 1 base, with 12 bases left in between.

The chain recombines TRBV7-9 with TRBJ2-3, with D perhaps given as TRBD1 or TRBD2 (5 bases each). Trimming removed 5 bases at V and 0 bases at J, with 15 bases between. CDR1 and CDR2 from the germline V gene are SEHNR and FQNEAQ (reference sequence). There are 16 residues in the CDR3. The CDR3 region is CASSPRDVTSTDTQYF. DNA for the CDR3: TGTGCCAGCAGCCCCAGGGACGTAACTAGCACAGATACGCAGTATTTT.

The chain uses TRBV19 and TRBJ2-4, with TRBD2 identical over 8 bases. Trimming cost V 5 bases and J 0 bases; bases outside gene matches: 18. From germline, CDR1 is LNHDA and CDR2 SQIVND (reference sequence). The CDR3 is made up of 20 amino acids. The CDR3 loop is CASSPVPGGGQSIAKNIQYF. The CDR3 DNA sequence: TGTGCCAGTAGTCCGGTTCCCGGGGGGGGCCAGAGTATAGCCAAAAACATTCAGTACTTC.

V is TRBV7-9 and J is TRBJ1-2; 7 nucleotides agree with TRBD1. Looked up from germline, CDR1 is SEHNR and CDR2 is FQNEAQ (reference sequence). The ends lost 5 bases at V and 4 bases at J; junction bases unmatched: 7. CDR3 length equals 14 residues. The CDR3 here is CASSTIRDSYGYTF. The CDR3 DNA reads TGTGCCAGCAGCACTATAAGGGACAGCTATGGCTACACCTTC.

In this sample, this clone turned up once. The rearrangement joins TRBV10-2 to TRBJ2-3, with TRBD2 matching over 11 bases. This CDR3 is 15 amino acids long. The J segment lost 2 bases and the V segment lost 6 bases, leaving 4 bases of the junction unmatched. Germline V CDR1 and CDR2: WSHSY, SAAADI. CDR3 amino acids: CASRDSGGATDTQYF. In DNA form, the CDR3 reads TGCGCCAGCAGGGATAGCGGGGGGGCCACAGATACGCAGTATTTT.

This chain joins TRBV25-1 and TRBJ2-7; no definite D call. The CDR3 covers 12 residues. Germline-derived CDR1 and CDR2 are MGHDK and SYGVNS. The V gene lost 6 bases and the J gene lost 3 bases, with 9 bases spanning the gap. CDR3 sequence reads: CASRGSFYEQYF. Written as DNA, the CDR3 is TGTGCCAGCAGGGGATCCTTCTACGAGCAGTACTTC.

The genes are TRBV6-4 and TRBJ2-2; D is uncertain. Germline loops: CDR1 MRHNA, CDR2 SNTAGT. This CDR3 is 14 amino acids long. Trimming took 4 bases from V and 2 from J, leaving 8 bases between them. The CDR3 sequence is CASSGTGNTGELFF. CDR3 DNA sequence: TGTGCCAGCAGTGGCACGGGTAACACCGGGGAGCTGTTTTTT.

The rearrangement joins TRBV21-1 to TRBJ2-4; the tabulated D call, TRBD2, remains unverified against the DNA. TRBV21-1 is termed a pseudogene. This CDR3 contains 9 residues. The CDR3 nucleotides read TGTGCCAGTCCGAACATTCAGTACTTC. Protein product: CASPNIQYF.

The chain is built from TRBV19 and TRBJ1-2; 7 bases fit TRBD1. With V trimmed by 0 bases and J by 6 bases, 13 bases remained unmatched. CDR3 length: 17 amino acids. Per germline, CDR1 LNHDA and CDR2 SQIVND (reference sequence). CDR3 residues: CASSIEAATTGLHGYTF. In nucleotides, the CDR3 is TGTGCCAGTAGTATAGAGGCCGCGACGACAGGGCTGCATGGCTACACCTTC.

The chain carries TRBV4-2 and TRBJ2-2; 7 positions match TRBD1. V lost 1 base, J lost 8 bases, and 7 bases stayed unmatched. CDR3 length: 15 amino acids. The germline V gene has CDR1 LGHNA and CDR2 YNFKEQ. The CDR3 DNA follows: TGTGCCAGCAGCCAAGCTCAGGGGGTAGCGGGGGAGCTGTTTTTT. Translated, it gives CASSQAQGVAGELFF.

The gene calls are TRBV9 and TRBJ2-1; no reliable D call. The CDR3 loop spans 12 amino acids. Trimming pared 0 bases from V and 12 bases from J, leaving 10 bases between. Germline loops: CDR1 SGDLS, CDR2 YYNGEE. The CDR3 here is CASSVDTRGQFF. Written as DNA, the CDR3 is TGTGCCAGCAGCGTAGACACCCGAGGGCAGTTCTTC.

The CDR3 DNA is TGTGCCAGCAGCCCTGGCCCGGGCCCGAACACCGGGGAGCTGTTTTTT. It translates to CASSPGPGPNTGELFF. V gene TRBV16 combines with J gene TRBJ2-2, with D uncertain. Looked up from germline, CDR1 is KGHSY and CDR2 is FQNENV. The CDR3 runs to 16 residues. Trimming shortened V by 4 bases and J by 0 bases, and 12 bases separated the two germline ends.

The V and J genes are TRBV5-1 and TRBJ1-4; 7 bases are a match to TRBD1. Germline trimming cut 2 bases from V and 8 bases from J; bases unmatched to any gene: 6. Germline V gives CDR1 SGHRS, CDR2 YFSETQ. The CDR3 spans 14 residues. CDR3: CASSFGTVSEKLFF. The CDR3, as DNA: TGCGCCAGCAGCTTCGGGACAGTCTCGGAAAAACTGTTTTTT.

This rearrangement joins TRBV9 to TRBJ2-2; D is possibly TRBD1 or TRBD2 (6 bases each). Trimming removed 0 bases from V and 0 bases from J, with 12 bases in between. There are 17 residues in the CDR3. The germline CDR1 and CDR2 sequences are SGDLS and YYNGEE. The CDR3 region has the DNA TGTGCCAGCAGCGTAGCGGGACGGGGGCCGAACACCGGGGAGCTGTTTTTT. This codes for CASSVAGRGPNTGELFF.

The CDR3 region is CASSGSAMEDQPQHF. CDR3 bases: TGTGCCAGCAGTGGGTCCGCGATGGAAGATCAGCCCCAGCATTTT. V gene TRBV6-1 combines with J gene TRBJ1-5, with D unclear. The CDR3 is 15 amino acids. The germline V and J ends were trimmed by 4 bases and 5 bases, with 15 bases remaining between them. Germline-derived CDR1 and CDR2 are MNHNS and SASEGT.

The chain employs TRBV5-1 and TRBJ2-7, with D perhaps matching TRBD2 (7 bases). With 0 bases removed from V and 4 bases from J, the gap between germline ends came to 17 bases. Germline V lookup: CDR1 SGHRS, CDR2 YFSETQ. The length of the CDR3 is 16 residues. CDR3 region: CASSLEGGGIMYEQYF. CDR3 sequence (DNA): TGCGCCAGCAGCTTGGAGGGGGGGGGCATCATGTACGAGCAGTACTTC.

This rearrangement joins TRBV5-8 to TRBJ2-1; D unresolved. The germline V gene has CDR1 SGHTS and CDR2 YDEGEE. There are 16 residues in the CDR3. V lost 5 bases and J lost 0, with 15 bases in between. DNA of the CDR3: TGTGCCAGCAGGTCTATCTTTAGGAGCTCCTACAATGAGCAGTTCTTC. The encoded protein is CASRSIFRSSYNEQFF.